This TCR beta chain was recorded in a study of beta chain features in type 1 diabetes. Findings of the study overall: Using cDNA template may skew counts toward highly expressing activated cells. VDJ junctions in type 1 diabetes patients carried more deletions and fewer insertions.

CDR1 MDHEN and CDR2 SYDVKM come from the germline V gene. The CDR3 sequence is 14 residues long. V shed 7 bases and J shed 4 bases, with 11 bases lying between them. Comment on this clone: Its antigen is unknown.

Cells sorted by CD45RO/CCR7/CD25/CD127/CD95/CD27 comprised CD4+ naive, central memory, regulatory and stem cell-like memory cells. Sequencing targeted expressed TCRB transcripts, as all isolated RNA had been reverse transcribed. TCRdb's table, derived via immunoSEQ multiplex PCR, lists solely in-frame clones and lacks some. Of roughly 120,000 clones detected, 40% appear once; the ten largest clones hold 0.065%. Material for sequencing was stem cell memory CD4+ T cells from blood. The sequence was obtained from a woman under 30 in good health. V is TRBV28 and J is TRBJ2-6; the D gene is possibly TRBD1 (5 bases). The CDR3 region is CASIQGSGANVLTF. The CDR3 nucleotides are TGTGCCAGCATTCAGGGTTCAGGGGCCAACGTCCTGACTTTC.